Below, one TCR beta chain is given with its context. The sample carries other DNA sequences with the same CDR3. These data are taken from a study of blood T cell repertoires in COVID-19. Across the whole study: Acute-phase and convalescent COVID-19 samples originated in the United States, Italy and Spain. T cells, B-cell-depleted T cells, or PBMCs supplied cDNA or gDNA.

CDR3 size: 14 residues. Per the germline V gene, CDR1 is MNHEY and CDR2 is SVGAGI. V was pared by 6 bases and J by 0 bases, with 3 bases of the junction left unmatched. TCRdb's copy holds only in-frame clones and misses some; the assay was immunoSEQ multiplex PCR. The sample consists of fewer than 250,000 clones, about nine tenths of them appearing once. The chain joins TRBV6-5 to TRBJ1-1; 8 bases match TRBD1. This TCR derives from a woman in her 70s with acute or convalescent COVID-19. The material sequenced was peripheral blood. The CDR3 spells CASSLDRVNTEAFF. CDR3 in DNA: TGTGCCAGCAGCTTGGACAGGGTGAACACTGAAGCTTTCTTT.